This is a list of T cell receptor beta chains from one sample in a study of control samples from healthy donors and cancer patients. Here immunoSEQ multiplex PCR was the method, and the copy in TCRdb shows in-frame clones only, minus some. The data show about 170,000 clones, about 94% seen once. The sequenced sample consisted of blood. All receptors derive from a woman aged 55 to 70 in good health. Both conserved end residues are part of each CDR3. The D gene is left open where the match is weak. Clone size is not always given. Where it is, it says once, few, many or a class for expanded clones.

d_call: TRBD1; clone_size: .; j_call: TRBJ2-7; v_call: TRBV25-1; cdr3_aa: CASRGQGAYEQYF; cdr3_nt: TGTGCCAGCAGGGGACAGGGGGCCTACGAGCAGTACTTC
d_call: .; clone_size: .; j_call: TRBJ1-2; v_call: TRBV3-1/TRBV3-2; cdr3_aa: CASSPWTVTIHGYTF; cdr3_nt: TGTGCCAGCAGCCCATGGACAGTGACTATACATGGCTACACCTTC
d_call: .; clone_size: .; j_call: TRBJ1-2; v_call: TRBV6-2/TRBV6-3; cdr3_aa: CASSYSGTYGYTF; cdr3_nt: TGTGCCAGCAGTTACTCAGGGACTTATGGCTACACCTTC
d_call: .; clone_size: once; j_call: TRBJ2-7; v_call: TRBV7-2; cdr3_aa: CASSSYSSYEQYF; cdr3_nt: TGTGCCAGCAGCTCTTATAGCTCCTACGAGCAGTACTTC
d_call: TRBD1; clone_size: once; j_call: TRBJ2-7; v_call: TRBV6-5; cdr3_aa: CASSRGTGPYEQYF; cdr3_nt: TGTGCCAGCAGTAGGGGGACAGGACCCTACGAGCAGTACTTC
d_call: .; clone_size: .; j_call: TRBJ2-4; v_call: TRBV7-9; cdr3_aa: CASSPTISENIQYF; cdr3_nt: TGTGCCAGCAGCCCCACGATTTCGGAAAACATTCAGTACTTC
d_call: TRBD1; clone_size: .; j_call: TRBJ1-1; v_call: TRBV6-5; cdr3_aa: CASSYSSGTVNTEAFF; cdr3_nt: TGTGCCAGCAGTTACTCTAGTGGGACAGTAAACACTGAAGCTTTCTTT
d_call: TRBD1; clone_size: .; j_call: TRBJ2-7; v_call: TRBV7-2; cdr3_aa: CASSSGTGLAEQYF; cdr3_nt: TGTGCCAGCAGCTCCGGGACAGGGTTAGCCGAGCAGTACTTC
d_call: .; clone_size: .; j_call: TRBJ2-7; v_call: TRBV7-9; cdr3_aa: CASSYRGAASYEQYF; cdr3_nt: TGTGCCAGCAGCTATAGGGGGGCAGCCTCCTACGAGCAGTACTTC
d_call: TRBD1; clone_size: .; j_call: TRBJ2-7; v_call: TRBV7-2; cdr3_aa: CASSGGQGRYEQYF; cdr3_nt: TGTGCCAGCAGCGGGGGACAGGGTAGGTACGAGCAGTACTTC
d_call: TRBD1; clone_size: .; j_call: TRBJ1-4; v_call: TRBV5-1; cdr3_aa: CASSPSGTGGTRYEKLFF; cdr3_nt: TGCGCCAGCAGCCCAAGTGGGACAGGGGGCACGAGATACGAAAAACTGTTTTTT
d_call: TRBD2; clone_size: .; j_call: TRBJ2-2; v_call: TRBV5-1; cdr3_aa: CASSLRTSGGRNTGELFF; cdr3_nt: TGCGCCAGCAGCTTGAGGACTAGCGGGGGAAGAAACACCGGGGAGCTGTTTTTT
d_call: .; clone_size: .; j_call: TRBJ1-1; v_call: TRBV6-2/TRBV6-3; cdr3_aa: CASSYLGVDTEAFF; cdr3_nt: TGTGCCAGCAGTTACCTCGGGGTGGACACTGAAGCTTTCTTT
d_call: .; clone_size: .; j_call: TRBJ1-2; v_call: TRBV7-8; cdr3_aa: CASSLSSYGYTF; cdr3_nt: TGTGCCAGCAGCTTATCCAGCTATGGCTACACCTTC
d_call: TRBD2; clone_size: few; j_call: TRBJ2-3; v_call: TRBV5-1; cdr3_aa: CASSLGLAGETDTQYF; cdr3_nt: TGCGCCAGCAGCTTGGGACTAGCGGGGGAGACAGATACGCAGTATTTT
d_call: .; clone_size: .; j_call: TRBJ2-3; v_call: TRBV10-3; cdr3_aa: CAIMRDGTDTQYF; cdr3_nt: TGTGCCATCATGAGGGATGGCACAGATACGCAGTATTTT
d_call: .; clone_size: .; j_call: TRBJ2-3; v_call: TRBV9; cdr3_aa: CASSVAGSTDTQYF; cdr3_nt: TGTGCCAGCAGCGTAGCGGGGAGCACAGATACGCAGTATTTT
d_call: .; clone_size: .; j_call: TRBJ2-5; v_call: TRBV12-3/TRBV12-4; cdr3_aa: CASSLDGETQYF; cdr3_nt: TGTGCCAGCAGTTTAGATGGAGAGACCCAGTACTTC
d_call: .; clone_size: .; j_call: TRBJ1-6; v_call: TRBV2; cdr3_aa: CASYGTGSPLHF; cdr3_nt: TGTGCCAGCTACGGTACGGGTTCACCCCTCCACTTT
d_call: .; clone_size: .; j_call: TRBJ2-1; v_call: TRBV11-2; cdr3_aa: CASSPRGLAYYNEQFF; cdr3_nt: TGTGCCAGCAGCCCCAGGGGACTCGCTTACTACAATGAGCAGTTCTTC
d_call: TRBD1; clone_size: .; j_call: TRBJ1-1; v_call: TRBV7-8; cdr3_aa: CASSLAGQGAADAFF; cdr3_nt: TGTGCCAGCAGCTTAGCTGGACAGGGGGCTGCTGATGCTTTCTTT
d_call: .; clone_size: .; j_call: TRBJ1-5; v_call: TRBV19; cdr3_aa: CASSMISNQPQHF; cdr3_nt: TGTGCCAGTAGTATGATCAGCAATCAGCCCCAGCATTTT
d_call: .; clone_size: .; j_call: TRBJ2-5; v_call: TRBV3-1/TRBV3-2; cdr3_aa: CASSAGIQETQYF; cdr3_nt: TGTGCCAGCAGCGCGGGGATCCAAGAGACCCAGTACTTC
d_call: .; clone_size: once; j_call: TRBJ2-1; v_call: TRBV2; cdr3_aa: CASSIEQGGFYNEQFF; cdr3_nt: TGTGCCAGCAGTATTGAACAGGGGGGGTTTTACAATGAGCAGTTCTTC
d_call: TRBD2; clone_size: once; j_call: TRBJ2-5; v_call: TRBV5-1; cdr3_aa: CASSFGTSGAKETQYF; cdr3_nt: TGCGCCAGCAGCTTTGGGACTAGCGGGGCCAAAGAGACCCAGTACTTC
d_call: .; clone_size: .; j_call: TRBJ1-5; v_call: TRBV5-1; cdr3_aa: CASSLSAANSNQPQHF; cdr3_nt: TGCGCCAGCAGCTTATCGGCAGCAAATAGCAATCAGCCCCAGCATTTT
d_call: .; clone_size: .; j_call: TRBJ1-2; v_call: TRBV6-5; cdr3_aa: CASRSRGYTF; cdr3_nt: TGTGCCAGCAGAAGCCGAGGCTACACCTTC
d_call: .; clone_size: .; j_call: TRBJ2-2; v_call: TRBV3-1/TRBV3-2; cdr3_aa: CASSQDCEGGSNTGELFF; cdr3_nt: TGTGCCAGCAGCCAAGACTGCGAAGGCGGCAGCAACACCGGGGAGCTGTTTTTT
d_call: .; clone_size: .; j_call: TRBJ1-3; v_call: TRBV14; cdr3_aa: CASSQQSPSSGNTIYF; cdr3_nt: TGTGCCAGCAGCCAGCAATCCCCCTCCTCTGGAAACACCATATATTTT
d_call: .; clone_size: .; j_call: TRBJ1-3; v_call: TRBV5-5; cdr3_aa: CASSSMGLWGSGNTIYF; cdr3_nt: TGTGCCAGCAGCTCCATGGGTCTGTGGGGCTCAGGAAACACCATATATTTT
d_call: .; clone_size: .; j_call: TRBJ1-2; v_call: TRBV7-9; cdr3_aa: CASSLGAGDYGYTF; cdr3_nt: TGTGCCAGCAGCTTGGGAGCAGGGGACTATGGCTACACCTTC
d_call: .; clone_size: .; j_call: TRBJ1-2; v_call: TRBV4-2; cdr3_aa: CASSQDLGGFYGYTF; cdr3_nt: TGTGCCAGCAGCCAAGATTTGGGGGGTTTCTATGGCTACACCTTC
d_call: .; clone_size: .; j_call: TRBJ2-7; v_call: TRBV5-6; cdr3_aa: CASSSFREQYF; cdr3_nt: TGTGCCAGCAGCTCTTTTAGGGAGCAGTACTTC
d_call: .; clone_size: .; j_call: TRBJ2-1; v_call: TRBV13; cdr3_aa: CASSPTPSRDTYNEQFF; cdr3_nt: TGTGCCAGCAGCCCCACCCCCTCTCGGGACACTTACAATGAGCAGTTCTTC
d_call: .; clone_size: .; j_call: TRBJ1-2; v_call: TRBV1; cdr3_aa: CTSSPPNSYVQSRQGIGVGYTF; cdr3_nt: TGCACCAGCAGCCCGCCGAATTCCTACGTACAAAGCCGGCAGGGCATAGGAGTAGGCTACACCTTC
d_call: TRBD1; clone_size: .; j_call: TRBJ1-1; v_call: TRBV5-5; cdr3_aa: CASSWGQTNTEAFF; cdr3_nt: TGTGCCAGCAGCTGGGGACAGACGAACACTGAAGCTTTCTTT
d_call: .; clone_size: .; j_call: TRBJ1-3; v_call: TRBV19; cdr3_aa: CASTETGGPGNTIYF; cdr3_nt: TGTGCCAGTACCGAGACAGGAGGACCTGGAAACACCATATATTTT
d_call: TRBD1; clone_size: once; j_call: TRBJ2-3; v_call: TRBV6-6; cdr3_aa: CASSHPQGEPTDTQYF; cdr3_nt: TGTGCCAGCAGTCATCCACAGGGGGAGCCCACAGATACGCAGTATTTT
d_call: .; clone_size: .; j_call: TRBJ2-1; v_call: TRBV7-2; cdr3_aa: CASSPRLDTQNEQFF; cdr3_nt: TGTGCCAGCAGCCCCCGATTGGACACCCAGAATGAGCAGTTCTTC
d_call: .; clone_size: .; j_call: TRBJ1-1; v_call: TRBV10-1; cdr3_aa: CASSARNTEAFF; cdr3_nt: TGCGCCAGCAGTGCCCGGAACACTGAAGCTTTCTTT
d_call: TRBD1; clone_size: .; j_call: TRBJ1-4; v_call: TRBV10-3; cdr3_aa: CAISESGQGAEKLFF; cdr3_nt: TGTGCCATCAGTGAGTCGGGACAGGGGGCGGAAAAACTGTTTTTT
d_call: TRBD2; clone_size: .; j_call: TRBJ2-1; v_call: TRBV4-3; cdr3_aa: CASSQLSPSGGSSYNEQFF; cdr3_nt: TGCGCCAGCAGCCAACTTAGCCCTAGCGGGGGAAGCTCCTACAATGAGCAGTTCTTC
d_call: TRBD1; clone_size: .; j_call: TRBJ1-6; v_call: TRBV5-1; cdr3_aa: CASSLEGTGNSPLHF; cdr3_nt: TGCGCCAGCAGCTTGGAGGGGACAGGGAACTCACCCCTCCACTTT
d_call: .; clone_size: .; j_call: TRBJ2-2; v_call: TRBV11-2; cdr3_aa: CASSTEYTGELFF; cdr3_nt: TGTGCCAGCAGCACCGAATACACCGGGGAGCTGTTTTTT
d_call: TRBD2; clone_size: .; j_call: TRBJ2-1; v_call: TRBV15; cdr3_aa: CATSRVDQRGSSYNEQFF; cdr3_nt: TGTGCCACCAGCAGAGTCGACCAGCGGGGGAGCTCCTACAATGAGCAGTTCTTC
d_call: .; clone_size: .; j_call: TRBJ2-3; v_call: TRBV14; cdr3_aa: CASSHGRRVDTQYF; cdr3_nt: TGTGCCAGCAGCCATGGAAGACGGGTGGATACGCAGTATTTT
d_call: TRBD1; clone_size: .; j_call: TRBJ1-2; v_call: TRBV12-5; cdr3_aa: CASGPDRGGGYTF; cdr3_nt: TGTGCTAGTGGCCCCGACAGGGGAGGGGGCTACACCTTC
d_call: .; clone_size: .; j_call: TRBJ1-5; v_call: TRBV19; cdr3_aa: CASSLDMYSNQPQHF; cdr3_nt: TGTGCCAGTAGTCTGGACATGTATAGCAATCAGCCCCAGCATTTT
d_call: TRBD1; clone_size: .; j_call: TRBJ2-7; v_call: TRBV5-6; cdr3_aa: CASSPTGGPYEQYF; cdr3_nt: TGTGCCAGCAGCCCGACAGGGGGCCCCTACGAGCAGTACTTC